The 6 T cell receptor beta chains given below trace back to one sample, sequenced in a study of cytomegalovirus exposure and HLA in healthy donors. The PCR used 60 Vbeta and 13 Jbeta primers. Here immunoSEQ multiplex PCR was the method, and the copy in TCRdb shows in-frame clones only, minus some. The table includes some 160,000 clones, 79% detected once. Sequencing was done on a sample of PBMCs. The origin of the receptors is a woman between 35 and 50 years old in good health and CMV-seronegative.

This clone was seen a handful of times. The chain links TRBV5-6 to TRBJ2-7, with D unresolved. Per germline, CDR1 SGHDT and CDR2 YYEEEE. The V end lost 0 bases, the J end lost 2 bases, and 9 bases lay between the germline ends. The CDR3 covers 14 residues. DNA for the CDR3: TGTGCCAGCAGCTTGGGAACAGCCACCTACGAGCAGTACTTC. It specifies CASSLGTATYEQYF.

The V gene is TRBV5-4, the J gene TRBJ2-2; weak D call: TRBD2 (6 bases). This CDR3 has 15 residues. The germline V gene encodes CDR1 SGHNT and CDR2 YYREEE (reference sequence). V was clipped by 5 bases and J by 5 bases, with 16 bases between them. The CDR3 nucleotides are TGTGCCAGCAGGATGGGGGGACGGGAAACCGGGGAGCTGTTTTTT. Its protein is CASRMGGRETGELFF.

V and J are TRBV27 and TRBJ1-1, with D uncertain. With 9 bases removed from V and 1 base from J, the gap between germline ends came to 12 bases. There are 13 residues in the CDR3. Germline loops: CDR1 MNHEY, CDR2 SMNVEV (reference sequence). CDR3 nucleotide sequence: TGTGCCAGTCTCAAGAGGAGGAACACTGAAGCTTTCTTT. This sequence encodes CASLKRRNTEAFF.

This clone was counted only a few times. The rearrangement joins TRBV6-5 to TRBJ1-2; weak D call: TRBD1 (6 bases). The CDR3 has 13 amino acids. Trimming shortened V by 5 bases and J by 3 bases, and 10 bases separated the two germline ends. Germline V gene lookup returns CDR1 MNHEY and CDR2 SVGAGI. The CDR3 here is CASSGRQDYGYTF. The CDR3 DNA sequence: TGTGCCAGCAGTGGGCGACAGGACTATGGCTACACCTTC.

J is TRBJ2-7 and V is TRBV5-4; 7 positions agree with TRBD2. The CDR3 spans 15 residues. V lost 0 bases to trimming and J lost 4 bases; unmatched junction nucleotides: 7. The germline V gene encodes CDR1 SGHNT and CDR2 YYREEE (reference sequence). The CDR3 spells CASSLGAGELYEQYF. The CDR3 DNA reads TGTGCCAGCAGCTTGGGGGCGGGGGAGTTATACGAGCAGTACTTC.

The chain has TRBV28 and TRBJ1-1, with TRBD1 matching 10 bases. The CDR3 totals 14 residues. J was trimmed by 4 bases and V by 5 bases; bases with no gene match: 4. Germline CDR1 is MDHEN and CDR2 is SYDVKM. DNA of the CDR3: TGTGCCAGCAGTATAAGGACAGGGGGCACTGAAGCTTTCTTT. Its translation: CASSIRTGGTEAFF.